This TCR beta chain emerged from a study of shared clonotypes between healthy human individuals. The wider study: Per donor, three plates held CD4 naive cells, three held CD4 memory, two held CD8 naive and one held CD8 memory. Study results and limitations: Clonotypes which were not shared had lower generation probabilities than clonotypes that all four donors shared. The authors expected sequencing depth to affect clonotype sharing among donors. Apart from blood, nothing was sampled; tissue repertoires likely differ.

CD45RO-negative, CCR7-selected cells formed the naive CD8 fraction, which excluded terminally differentiated effector memory CD45RA+ cells. V gave up 3 bases and J gave up 3 bases, with 11 bases separating them. This CDR3 comprises 14 residues. Per the germline V gene, CDR1 is MDHEN and CDR2 is SYDVKM. Libraries were prepared by immunoSEQ multiplex PCR; TCRdb keeps only in-frame clonotypes and omits some of them. The sample shows some 580,000 clones, 98% of them seen only once. For this clone: Antigen specificity is unknown.

This receptor was identified in a man aged 25-45 years in good health. The chain links TRBV28 to TRBJ1-1, with D maybe TRBD1 (5 bases). Sequencing was carried out using naive CD8+ T cells sorted from blood. The CDR3 reads CASSLTSRDTEAFF. In nucleotides, the CDR3 is TGTGCCAGCAGTTTGACCTCCAGGGACACTGAAGCTTTCTTT.